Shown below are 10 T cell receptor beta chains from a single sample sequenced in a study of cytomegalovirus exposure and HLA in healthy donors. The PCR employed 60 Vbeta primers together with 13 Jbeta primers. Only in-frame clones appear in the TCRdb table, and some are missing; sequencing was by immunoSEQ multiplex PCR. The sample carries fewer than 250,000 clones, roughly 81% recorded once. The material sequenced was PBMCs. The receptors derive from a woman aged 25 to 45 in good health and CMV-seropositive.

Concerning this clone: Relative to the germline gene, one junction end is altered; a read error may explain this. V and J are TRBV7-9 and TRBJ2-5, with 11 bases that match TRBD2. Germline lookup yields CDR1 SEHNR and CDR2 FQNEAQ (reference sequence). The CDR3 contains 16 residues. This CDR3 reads CSSSFGTSGRRETQYF. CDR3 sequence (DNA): TGTTCCAGCAGCTTCGGTACTAGCGGGAGACGAGAGACCCAGTACTTC.

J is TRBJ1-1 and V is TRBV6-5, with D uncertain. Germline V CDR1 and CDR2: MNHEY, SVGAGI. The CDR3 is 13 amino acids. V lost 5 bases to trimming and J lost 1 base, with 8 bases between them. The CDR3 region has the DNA TGTGCCAGCAGTCAGACACCGAACACTGAAGCTTTCTTT. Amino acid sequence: CASSQTPNTEAFF.

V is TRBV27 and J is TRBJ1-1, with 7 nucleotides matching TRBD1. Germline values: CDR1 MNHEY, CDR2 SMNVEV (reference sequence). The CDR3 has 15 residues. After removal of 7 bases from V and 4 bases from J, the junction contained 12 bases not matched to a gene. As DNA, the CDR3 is TGTGCCAGCACCCATAGAGGAGGGGGCGGCACTGAAGCTTTCTTT. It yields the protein CASTHRGGGGTEAFF.

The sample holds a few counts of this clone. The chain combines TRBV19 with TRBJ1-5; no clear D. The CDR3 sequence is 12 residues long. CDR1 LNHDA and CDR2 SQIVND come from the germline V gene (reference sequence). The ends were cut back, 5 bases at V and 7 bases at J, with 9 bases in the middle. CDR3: CASSGVGQPQHF. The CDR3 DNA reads TGTGCCAGTAGTGGTGTCGGGCAGCCCCAGCATTTT.

CDR3 coding DNA: TGCGCCAGCAGATGGACTAGCGGTCCTCGAGGCGGGGAGCTGTTTTTT. Encoded protein: CASRWTSGPRGGELFF. The rearrangement uses TRBV5-1 and TRBJ2-2; 10 nucleotides align to TRBD2. After removal of 5 bases from V and 7 bases from J, the junction contained 11 bases not matched to a gene. Germline lookup yields CDR1 SGHRS and CDR2 YFSETQ. There are 16 residues in the CDR3.

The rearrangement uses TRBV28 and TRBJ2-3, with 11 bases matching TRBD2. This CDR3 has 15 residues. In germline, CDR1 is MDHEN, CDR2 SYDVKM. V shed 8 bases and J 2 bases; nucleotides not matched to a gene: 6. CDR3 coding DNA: TGTGCCAGCGGAGGGACTAGCGGAACCACAGATACGCAGTATTTT. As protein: CASGGTSGTTDTQYF.

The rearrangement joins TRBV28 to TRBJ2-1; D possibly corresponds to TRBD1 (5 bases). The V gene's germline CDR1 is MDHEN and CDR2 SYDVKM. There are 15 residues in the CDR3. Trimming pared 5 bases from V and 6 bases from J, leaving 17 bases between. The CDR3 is CASSPIDSAGNEQFF. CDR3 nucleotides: TGTGCCAGCAGTCCGATCGACAGTGCAGGCAATGAGCAGTTCTTC.

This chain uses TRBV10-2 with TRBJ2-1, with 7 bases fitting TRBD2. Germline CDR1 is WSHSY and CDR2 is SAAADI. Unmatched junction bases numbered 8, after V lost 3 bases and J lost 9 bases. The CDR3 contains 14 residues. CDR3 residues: CASSDPTSSPEQFF. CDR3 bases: TGCGCCAGCAGTGACCCGACTAGCTCCCCTGAGCAGTTCTTC.

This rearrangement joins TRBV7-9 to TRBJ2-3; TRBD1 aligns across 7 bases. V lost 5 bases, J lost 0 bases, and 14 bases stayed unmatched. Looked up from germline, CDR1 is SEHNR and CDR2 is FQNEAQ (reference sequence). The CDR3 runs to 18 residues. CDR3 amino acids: CASSKTGLHASSTDTQYF. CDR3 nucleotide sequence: TGTGCCAGCAGCAAGACAGGGCTCCATGCCTCTAGCACAGATACGCAGTATTTT. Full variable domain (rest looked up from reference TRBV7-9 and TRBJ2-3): DTGVSQNPRHKITKRGQNVTFRCDPISEHNRLYWYRQTLGQGPEFLTYFQNEAQLEKSRLLSDRFSAERPKGSFSTLEIQRTEQGDSAMYLCASSKTGLHASSTDTQYFGPGTRLTVL.

The CDR3 loop is CASSASQGFEQYF. The CDR3 DNA reads as TGTGCCAGTAGTGCCTCACAGGGTTTCGAGCAGTACTTC. V usage is TRBV19 and J usage is TRBJ2-7; D is possibly TRBD1 (6 bases). The CDR3 length is 13 residues. Trimming cost V 5 bases and J 6 bases, with 14 bases left between them. Germline V gene data show CDR1 as LNHDA and CDR2 as SQIVND (reference sequence).